One and the same sample provided the 24 T cell receptor beta chains below, sequenced in a study of metastatic and nonmetastatic thyroid tumors. TCRdb recomputed clones from the PCR reads via MiXCR. Found here are approximately 13,000 clones, about 12% of them singletons; the top ten hold roughly 15%. No patient had received any treatment before thyroid surgery. Source material: blood. All receptors come from a female donor with papillary thyroid cancer or a benign thyroid nodule (not recorded which). Some clones in this sample may be carry-over from other donors' samples.

This clone has just one count. It is likely a read error, because the conserved phenylalanine at the end of the CDR3 is missing. Because the CDR3's place on the DNA is in doubt, the DNA is left out and the CDR3 is given as listed by TCRdb. This chain's CDR3 is CASSPGQNYGHTL. V usage is TRBV11-2 and J usage is TRBJ1-2; the table assigns TRBD1, which was not confirmed against the DNA. The germline V gene has CDR1 SGHAT and CDR2 FQNNGV. The length of the CDR3 is 13 amino acids, counting both ends.

This clone has at least ten counts. V and J are TRBV19 and TRBJ1-3; no definite D call. Per germline, CDR1 LNHDA and CDR2 SQIVND (reference sequence). V lost 2 bases and J lost 4, with 3 bases in between. CDR3 size: 12 residues. The CDR3 DNA sequence: TGTGCCAGTAGTATACAAGGAAACACCATATATTTT. Its translation: CASSIQGNTIYF.

Details on this clone: This likely comes from a read error, as the CDR3 has no conserved phenylalanine or tryptophan at its end. The chain has TRBV7-2 and TRBJ2-3, with no clear D. Germline loops: CDR1 SGHTA, CDR2 FQGNSA. The CDR3 covers 13 residues. The V end was cut by 3 bases, the J end by 5 bases, with 9 bases between. CDR3 nucleotide sequence: TGTGCCAGCAGCTTTGACTCCAAAGATACGCAGTATCTT. This codes for CASSFDSKDTQYL.

Many counts were recorded for this clone. CDR3 DNA: TGCAGTGCTACCATTACTAGCGGGAGTTTGAATGAGCAGTTCTTC. Protein sequence: CSATITSGSLNEQFF. This chain connects TRBV20-1 to TRBJ2-1; 11 nucleotides line up with TRBD2. After removal of 4 bases from V and 7 bases from J, the junction contained 9 bases not matched to a gene. Germline CDR1 reads DFQATT; CDR2 reads SNEGSKA (reference sequence). There are 15 residues in the CDR3.

This clone showed up many times. The CDR3 region is CASSPAPITDRSAYEQYF. CDR3 coding DNA: TGCGCCAGCAGCCCGGCCCCCATAACAGACAGGTCTGCCTACGAGCAGTACTTC. The rearrangement uses TRBV5-1 and TRBJ2-7, with a tentative D call TRBD1 (6 bases). Trimming removed 4 bases from V and 2 bases from J, with 25 bases in between. From germline, CDR1 is SGHRS and CDR2 YFSETQ. This CDR3 region has 18 residues.

With regard to this clone: One end of the junction fails to match germline, which may point to a read error. V gene TRBV5-1 combines with J gene TRBJ2-3, with a tentative D call TRBD2 (5 bases). The CDR3 loop spans 14 amino acids. The germline V gene encodes CDR1 SGHRS and CDR2 YFSETQ. CDR3 DNA: TGCACCAGCAGCGCCCGGGGATGCACAGATACGCAGTATTTT. Its translation is CTSSARGCTDTQYF.

This clone appeared many times. This CDR3 reads CASSTDGKTSLDEQFF. As DNA, the CDR3 is TGTGCCAGCAGCACGGACGGAAAAACCTCGTTGGATGAGCAGTTCTTC. The rearrangement links TRBV5-8 to TRBJ2-1; D remains unclear. With 4 bases removed from V and 8 bases from J, the gap between germline ends came to 22 bases. The CDR3 totals 16 residues. Germline V gives CDR1 SGHTS, CDR2 YDEGEE.

This chain uses TRBV19 with TRBJ1-1; D not certain. Trimming removed 6 bases at V and 0 bases at J, with 11 bases between. Germline V gene sequence: CDR1 LNHDA, CDR2 SQIVND (reference sequence). CDR3 length: 14 residues. The CDR3 loop reads CASRPQIMNTEAFF. CDR3 in DNA: TGTGCCAGTAGACCCCAGATTATGAACACTGAAGCTTTCTTT.

The sample holds many counts of this clone. This could be a read error, since a much larger clone is one nucleotide away. This chain connects TRBV19 to TRBJ1-1, with TRBD1 matching 7 bases. The CDR3 loop spans 13 amino acids. Germline V gene data show CDR1 as LNHDA and CDR2 as SQIVND (reference sequence). This CDR3 reads CASKGRGNTGAFF. The CDR3 DNA is TGTGCCAGTAAGGGCAGGGGGAACACTGGAGCTTTCTTT.

This clone was counted at least ten times. The CDR3 protein is CASRDTENTEAFF. In nucleotides, the CDR3 is TGTGCCAGCAGAGATACAGAGAACACTGAAGCTTTCTTT. J is TRBJ1-1 and V is TRBV6-1; D gene uncertain. Germline CDR1 is MNHNS and CDR2 is SASEGT. The CDR3 contains 13 residues. V shed 6 bases and J shed 1 base, with 9 bases lying between them.

Relative to its sample, this clone is medium-sized (0.01 to 0.1%). The chain couples TRBV6-1 to TRBJ2-7, with a possible D match to TRBD1 (6 bases). This CDR3 is 14 amino acids long. CDR1 and CDR2 (germline): MNHNS, SASEGT. The germline V and J ends were trimmed by 7 bases and 3 bases, with 16 bases remaining between them. The CDR3 spells CASTFTRGIYEQYF. The DNA for the CDR3 is TGTGCCAGCACCTTCACTAGGGGGATCTACGAGCAGTACTTC.

The chain recombines TRBV20-1 with TRBJ2-1, with D maybe TRBD2 (6 bases). Deletions cut 0 bases from V and 0 bases from J, with 24 bases between. CDR1 DFQATT and CDR2 SNEGSKA come from the germline V gene (reference sequence). The CDR3 runs 20 residues. In DNA form, the CDR3 reads TGCAGTGCTAGAGATCCTATCCTAGCGCGAGCCCTCCGCTCCTACAATGAGCAGTTCTTC. Translating gives CSARDPILARALRSYNEQFF.

Remarks on this clone: A much larger clonotype is one base distant, so this may be a read error. At the DNA level, this CDR3 is encoded by other sequences in the same sample as well. The chain employs TRBV18 and TRBJ2-3; D gene uncertain. The germline V gene encodes CDR1 KGHSH and CDR2 LQKENI. The CDR3 totals 13 residues. The CDR3 coding sequence is TGTGCAAGCTCGGAAGCCCTTACAGATACGCAGTATTTT. Amino acid sequence: CASSEALTDTQYF. The variable domain in full, completed from reference TRBV18 and TRBJ2-3, reads NAGVMQNPRHLVRRRGQEARLRCSPMKGHSHVYWYRQLPEEGLKFMVYLQKENIIDESGMPKERFSAEFPKEGPSILRIQQVVRGDSAAYFCASSEALTDTQYFGPGTRLTVL.

This clone was detected ten times or more. V is TRBV20-1 and J is TRBJ1-6, with D possibly being TRBD1 (6 bases). Germline V gives CDR1 DFQATT, CDR2 SNEGSKA (reference sequence). The CDR3 is made up of 13 amino acids. The V and J ends lost 4 bases and 9 bases respectively, with 13 bases between them. The chain's CDR3 is CSANLGGISPLHF. DNA of the CDR3: TGCAGTGCTAACCTAGGGGGTATTTCACCCCTCCACTTT.

This clone turned up a few times. The chain uses TRBV11-2 and TRBJ1-2, with D perhaps matching TRBD1 (5 bases). Trimming cost V 0 bases and J 7 bases, with 9 bases left between them. This CDR3 has 13 residues. The V gene's germline CDR1 is SGHAT and CDR2 FQNNGV. The CDR3 bases are TGTGCCAGCAGCTTAGATTTGACAGCTGGCTACACCTTC. It is translated as CASSLDLTAGYTF.

This clone counts as medium-sized. J is TRBJ2-1 and V is TRBV12-3 or TRBV12-4; TRBD1 matches at 7 bases. Trimming removed 0 bases from V and 6 bases from J; junction bases left unmatched: 2. The CDR3 has 14 amino acids. CDR3 loop: CASSLAGGPNEQFF. CDR3 DNA: TGTGCCAGCAGTTTAGCAGGGGGCCCCAATGAGCAGTTCTTC.

The sample holds a few counts of this clone. Here the CDR3 reads CASTRGVTPEQYF. Here the CDR3 DNA reads TGTGCCAGCACACGGGGGGTGACTCCCGAGCAGTACTTC. The chain recombines TRBV6-1 with TRBJ2-7; 7 bases fit TRBD2. This CDR3 is 13 amino acids long. V lost 7 bases, J lost 6 bases, and 9 bases stayed unmatched. Germline V gene sequence: CDR1 MNHNS, CDR2 SASEGT.

This clone came up many times. V is TRBV5-1 and J is TRBJ2-7; 10 nucleotides line up with TRBD2. V gave up 1 base and J gave up 4 bases; unmatched junction bases: 5. The CDR3 spans 15 residues. Germline values: CDR1 SGHRS, CDR2 YFSETQ. The CDR3, as DNA: TGCGCCAGCAGCTTGTTGGCTAGCGGGAGTTACGAGCAGTACTTC. Translating gives CASSLLASGSYEQYF.

This clone showed up many times. The chain combines TRBV6-6 with TRBJ1-1; D gene unclear. The CDR3 is 15 amino acids. Germline V gene lookup returns CDR1 MNHNY and CDR2 SVGAGI (reference sequence). The ends were cut back, 2 bases at V and 8 bases at J, with 18 bases in the middle. CDR3 sequence: CASSYERPPLREAFF. In nucleotides, the CDR3 is TGTGCCAGCAGTTACGAAAGGCCCCCGTTAAGGGAAGCTTTCTTT.

This clone was counted at least ten times. The rearrangement uses TRBV7-8 and TRBJ1-1, with 8 bases matching TRBD1. J gave up 3 bases and V 7 bases, and 13 bases lay outside the gene matches. Germline assignment: CDR1 SGHVS and CDR2 FQNEAQ. The CDR3 loop spans 16 amino acids. The CDR3 reads CASNTFRGRLDTEAFF. CDR3 DNA: TGTGCCAGCAACACCTTCAGGGGGCGCTTAGACACTGAAGCTTTCTTT.

This clone appeared many times. The chain couples TRBV5-4 to TRBJ1-1; the D gene is possibly TRBD1 (6 bases). This CDR3 has 14 amino acids. Germline values: CDR1 SGHNT, CDR2 YYREEE (reference sequence). Trimming took 3 bases from V and 0 from J, leaving 9 bases between them. The CDR3 nucleotides read TGTGCCAGCAGCTGGCAGGGGATGAACACTGAAGCTTTCTTT. Its protein is CASSWQGMNTEAFF.

In its sample, this clone was seen many times. The chain has TRBV4-1 and TRBJ1-1, with 7 nucleotides matching TRBD1. Germline loops: CDR1 MGHRA, CDR2 YSYEKL. Trimming at V came to 4 bases and at J to 5 bases, leaving 10 bases not matched to a gene. The CDR3 runs 15 residues. The CDR3 DNA follows: TGCGCCAGCAGCCCGCGAGAAGGGGGCTGGACTGAAGCTTTCTTT. This sequence encodes CASSPREGGWTEAFF.

CDR3 DNA sequence: TGTGCCAGCAGCCCGTGGGGACTAGCGGGAGCAGGAGATACGCAGTATTTT. Translated: CASSPWGLAGAGDTQYF. This chain joins TRBV9 and TRBJ2-3, with 14 positions matching TRBD2. Germline V gene lookup returns CDR1 SGDLS and CDR2 YYNGEE. The V gene end was trimmed by 4 bases and the J gene end by 5 bases; junction bases not matched to a gene: 9. There are 17 residues in the CDR3.

In its sample, this clone was seen many times. The CDR3 bases are TGCAGTGCTGCGAGGGGACAGCAAGAGACCCAGTACTTC. Amino acids: CSAARGQQETQYF. The chain combines TRBV20-1 with TRBJ2-5; 7 bases align to TRBD1. There are 13 residues in the CDR3. V dropped 5 bases and J dropped 2; count of bases not matched to a gene: 5. From germline, CDR1 is DFQATT and CDR2 SNEGSKA (reference sequence).